This T cell receptor (beta chain) derives from a study of regulatory T cells in long-lasting Graves disease. Study in general: In persistent Graves' disease, antithyroid drugs had been taken for over 5 years and TSH receptor antibodies stayed positive. General observations from the study: Patients with persistent disease shared some 3,000 public clonotypes, outpacing the roughly 950 shared by new patients.

This clonotype has more than one count but fewer than ten. As yet, its antigen is unknown. Both iRepertoire HTBI primers and Arm-PCR of CDR3 regions were used to build the TCR beta libraries. Via MiXCR, TCRdb re-called the multiplex PCR reads, giving one row per CDR3 protein. The sample includes under 350,000 distinct CDR3 sequences, roughly a fifth of them seen just once. Time point reported: persistent/refractory GD, antithyroid drugs over 5 years with positive TRAb. Generation of the TCR library employed RNA extracted from PBMCs. The EDTA tubes were filled with around 9.2 milliliters of drawn peripheral blood. This CDR3 contains 18 residues. Germline loops: CDR1 SGHAT, CDR2 FQNNGV. The V end was cut by 2 bases, the J end by 1 base, with 20 bases between.

Sequences were derived from peripheral blood mononuclear cells (PBMCs), sampled when the disease was refractory, from a patient treated with antithyroid drugs. V is TRBV11-2 and J is TRBJ1-1, with D maybe TRBD1 (6 bases). The TCR was taken from a female donor with Graves disease. DNA for the CDR3: TGTGCCAGCAGCTTAATTAGGGGGGGGGCGATCGGGAACACTGAAGCTTTCTTT. It translates to CASSLIRGGAIGNTEAFF.